Shown below are 13 T cell receptor beta chains from a single sample sequenced in a study of immune heterogeneity within non-small cell lung tumors. Bulk tumor genomic DNA, 500 to 750 ng per sample, was used as template. From each primary tumor, several far-apart biopsies were obtained during surgery. Samples came from untreated patients having curative surgery for newly diagnosed non-small cell lung cancer. Multiplex PCR employing 32 V and 13 J primers generated amplicons of the TCR beta CDR3. TCRdb called the multiplex PCR reads again in MiXCR, with one record for every CDR3 protein. The table has over 5,500 distinct CDR3 sequences, roughly a fifth seen once. Sequencing input: lung tumor tissue. These receptors originate from a female donor with non-small cell lung cancer.

This clonotype qualifies as medium-sized. This chain connects TRBV6-2 or TRBV6-3 to TRBJ2-2, with D perhaps matching TRBD1 (5 bases). The ends were cut back, 1 base at V and 4 bases at J, with 13 bases in the middle. CDR1 and CDR2 (germline): MNHEY, SVGEGT. This CDR3 is built from 16 residues. The CDR3 region is CASSYWGRKSTGELFF. CDR3 DNA: TGTGCCAGCAGTTACTGGGGCAGAAAATCCACCGGGGAGCTGTTTTTT.

This clonotype was seen more than once but under ten times. This sequence joins TRBV5-1 and TRBJ2-3; D is unclear. Germline V CDR1 and CDR2: SGHRS, YFSETQ. The CDR3 extends over 16 amino acids. Trimming left V 1 base short and J 1 base short, with 13 bases between. The CDR3 loop is CASSLLREFGTDTQYF. In DNA form, the CDR3 reads TGCGCCAGCAGCTTGCTCAGAGAATTTGGCACAGATACGCAGTATTTT.

The chain uses TRBV29-1 and TRBJ1-6, with a possible D match to TRBD1 (5 bases). Trimming left V 6 bases short and J 5 bases short, with 11 bases between. In germline, CDR1 is SQVTM, CDR2 ANQGSEA. The CDR3 runs 13 residues. CDR3 nucleotides: TGCAGCGTGAAGCAGGACAATAATTCACCCCTCCACTTT. Translated: CSVKQDNNSPLHF.

This chain joins TRBV29-1 and TRBJ1-2; D perhaps matches TRBD1 (5 bases). Germline-derived CDR1 and CDR2 are SQVTM and ANQGSEA. Trimming left V 3 bases short and J 8 bases short, with 25 bases between. The CDR3 runs 16 residues. The DNA of the CDR3 is TGCAGCGTTGAGGTCTGGGCAGGGAGAAGTGACGGGGGCTACACCTTC. Protein product: CSVEVWAGRSDGGYTF.

This chain uses TRBV5-6 with TRBJ2-7; TRBD2 aligns across 9 bases. Trimming took 5 bases from V and 4 from J; bases not matched to a gene: 7. The CDR3 covers 14 residues. Per the germline V gene, CDR1 is SGHDT and CDR2 is YYEEEE. This chain's CDR3 is CASSSSGRTYEQYF. In DNA, the CDR3 is TGTGCCAGCAGTTCAAGCGGGAGGACGTACGAGCAGTACTTC.

By sample fraction, this clonotype is medium-sized. This sequence joins TRBV20-1 and TRBJ1-2, with D tentatively TRBD1 (5 bases). Trimming took off 2 bases at V and 8 bases at J, with 12 bases between the two ends. The CDR3 length is 12 residues. Per the germline V gene, CDR1 is DFQATT and CDR2 is SNEGSKA (reference sequence). CDR3: CSARKGQRGYTF. The CDR3 region has the DNA TGCAGTGCTAGAAAGGGGCAGAGGGGCTACACCTTC.

V and J are TRBV9 and TRBJ1-3; no clear D. The V end was cut by 0 bases, the J end by 4 bases, with 11 bases between. The CDR3 loop spans 15 amino acids. The V gene's germline CDR1 is SGDLS and CDR2 YYNGEE. The CDR3 here is CASSVASSGGNTIYF. Written as DNA, the CDR3 is TGTGCCAGCAGCGTAGCGTCGTCAGGAGGAAACACCATATATTTT. The complete variable domain, with remaining parts taken from reference TRBV9 and TRBJ1-3, reads DSGVTQTPKHLITATGQRVTLRCSPRSGDLSVYWYQQSLDQGLQFLIQYYNGEERAKGNILERFSAQQFPDLHSELNLSSLELGDSALYFCASSVASSGGNTIYFGEGSWLTVV.

This clonotype was detected only a few times. The chain has TRBV27 and TRBJ2-3; 9 nucleotides match TRBD2. Germline V gene lookup returns CDR1 MNHEY and CDR2 SMNVEV (reference sequence). V lost 1 base, J lost 8 bases, and 10 bases stayed unmatched. There are 16 residues in the CDR3. CDR3 sequence: CASSLLSRGTSSTQYF. In DNA form, the CDR3 reads TGTGCCAGCAGTTTATTATCCAGGGGGACTAGCTCTACGCAGTATTTT.

By share, this clonotype ranks as medium-sized. The chain links TRBV28 to TRBJ1-1; unclear D gene. The germline V gene has CDR1 MDHEN and CDR2 SYDVKM. The CDR3 covers 14 residues. The V gene lost 3 bases and the J gene lost 3 bases, with 11 bases spanning the gap. CDR3 nucleotide sequence: TGTGCCAGCAGTTTGGGAGTCTGGGACACTGAAGCTTTCTTT. Protein sequence: CASSLGVWDTEAFF.

This clonotype is medium-sized (0.01 to 0.1%) within its sample. This chain connects TRBV5-1 to TRBJ2-7; D is perhaps TRBD2 (6 bases). The CDR3 covers 16 residues. V gave up 0 bases and J gave up 0 bases, with 13 bases separating them. Germline values: CDR1 SGHRS, CDR2 YFSETQ. CDR3 nucleotide sequence: TGCGCCAGCAGCTTGGTCGACGGGGGAACCTCCTACGAGCAGTACTTC. Its translation is CASSLVDGGTSYEQYF.

This clonotype is classed as medium-sized (0.01 to 0.1%). This rearrangement joins TRBV7-2 to TRBJ1-2; D gene unclear. The germline gives CDR1 SGHTA, CDR2 FQGNSA. The CDR3 runs 16 residues. V was shortened by 6 bases and J by 1 base, with 18 bases between the two germline ends. CDR3 in DNA: TGTGCCAGCAGTCCCGTTCCCCCCGAGTTTAACTATGGCTACACCTTC. Amino acid sequence: CASSPVPPEFNYGYTF.

This clonotype is medium-sized (0.01 to 0.1%) by share. The chain recombines TRBV12-3 or TRBV12-4 with TRBJ2-1; 7 bases fit TRBD2. The CDR3 consists of 14 residues. Unmatched junction bases numbered 7, after V lost 2 bases and J lost 9 bases. The CDR3 nucleotides are TGTGCCAGCAGTTTAATGGTAGCGGGTAGTGAGCAGTTCTTC. It encodes CASSLMVAGSEQFF.

This clonotype is categorized as medium-sized. The chain has TRBV20-1 and TRBJ1-5; 7 bases align to TRBD1. This CDR3 contains 14 residues. With V trimmed by 3 bases and J by 2 bases, 4 bases remained unmatched. Germline V gives CDR1 DFQATT, CDR2 SNEGSKA (reference sequence). The CDR3 region has the DNA TGCAGTGCTAGGCCCACAGGGGGCAATCAGCCCCAGCATTTT. This translates into CSARPTGGNQPQHF.